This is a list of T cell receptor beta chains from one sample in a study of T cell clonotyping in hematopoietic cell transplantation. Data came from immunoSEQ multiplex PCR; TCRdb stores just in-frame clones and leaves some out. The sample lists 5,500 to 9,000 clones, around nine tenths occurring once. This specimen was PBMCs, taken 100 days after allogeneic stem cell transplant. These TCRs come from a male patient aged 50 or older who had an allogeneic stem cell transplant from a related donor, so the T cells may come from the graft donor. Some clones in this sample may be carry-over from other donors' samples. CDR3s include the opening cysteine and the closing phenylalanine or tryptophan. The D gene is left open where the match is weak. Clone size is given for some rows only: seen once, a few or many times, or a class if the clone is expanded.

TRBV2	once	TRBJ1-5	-	TGTGCCAGCAGTGACGAAGGATACCGAGGGCCCCAGCATTTT	CASSDEGYRGPQHF
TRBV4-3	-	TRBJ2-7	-	TGCGCCAGCAGCCAAGTGTTTACTAGCTACGAGCAGTACTTC	CASSQVFTSYEQYF
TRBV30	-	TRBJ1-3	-	TGTGCCTGGAGTGATACGAACACCATATATTTT	CAWSDTNTIYF
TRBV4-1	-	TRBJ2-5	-	TGCGCCAGCAGCCAAGCCCCCCAGGTTCGGGAGACCCAGTACTTC	CASSQAPQVRETQYF
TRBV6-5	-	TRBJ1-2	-	TGTGCCAGCAGTTACTCGATACGACAGCGAATCTATGGCTACACCTTC	CASSYSIRQRIYGYTF
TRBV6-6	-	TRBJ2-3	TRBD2	TGTGCCAGCAGTTACCTTGGACTAGCGGTAATCTATTTT	CASSYLGLAVIYF
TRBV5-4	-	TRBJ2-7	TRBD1	TGTGCCAGCAGCTCGGGACAGGGAGGCTACGAGCAGTACTTC	CASSSGQGGYEQYF
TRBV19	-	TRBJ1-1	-	TGTGCCACGGAGAGTGGGATGAACACTGAAGCTTTCTTT	CATESGMNTEAFF
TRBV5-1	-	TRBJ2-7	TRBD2	TGCGCCAGTACCGGGACTAGCGTCGACGAGCAGTACTTC	CASTGTSVDEQYF
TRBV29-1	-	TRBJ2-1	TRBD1	TGCAGCGTCTCCGGGACAGGGGTATACAATGAGCAGTTCTTC	CSVSGTGVYNEQFF
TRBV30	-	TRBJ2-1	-	TGTGCCTGGAGTGCCTCCTTAGCGGATGACTACAATGAGCAGTTCTTC	CAWSASLADDYNEQFF
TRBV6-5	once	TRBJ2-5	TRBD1	TGTGCCAGCAGCTCGACAGGGGGGTACGAGACCCAGTACTTC	CASSSTGGYETQYF
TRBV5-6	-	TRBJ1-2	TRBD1	TGTGCCAGCAGCGGACAGGGGGCCTACGGCTACACCTTC	CASSGQGAYGYTF
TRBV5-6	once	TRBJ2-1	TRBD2	TGTGCCAGCAGCTTGGCACCCGTGGGACTAGCGGGATGGGGCAATGAGCAGTTCTTC	CASSLAPVGLAGWGNEQFF
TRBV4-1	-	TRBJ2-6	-	TGCGCCAGCAGCCGAGGAGACGGCTCTGGGGCCAACGTCCTGACTTTC	CASSRGDGSGANVLTF
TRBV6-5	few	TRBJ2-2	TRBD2	TGTGCCAGCAGAGGGACTAGCGCCGGGGAGCTGTTTTTT	CASRGTSAGELFF
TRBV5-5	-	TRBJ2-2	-	TGTGCCAGCGGACATGGAGGTCAGGGCACCGGGGAGCTGTTTTTT	CASGHGGQGTGELFF
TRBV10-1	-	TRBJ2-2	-	TGCGCCAGCAGTGAAAGGGATGTCACCGGGGAGCTGTTTTTT	CASSERDVTGELFF
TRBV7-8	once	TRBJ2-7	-	TGTGCCAGCAGCTTCGGGCGGGTGTCCTCCTACGAGCAGTACTTC	CASSFGRVSSYEQYF
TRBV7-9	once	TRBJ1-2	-	TGTGCCAGCAGCGATCCCCCCGGGACGGCTCTCGTCTACACCTTC	CASSDPPGTALVYTF
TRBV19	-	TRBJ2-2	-	TGTGCCAGTAGTAGACGGGAGCGGCAGGCCGGGGAGCTGTTTTTT	CASSRRERQAGELFF
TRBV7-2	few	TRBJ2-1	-	TGTGCCAGCAGCCCAACACATGCTTCGGATAAGCAGTTCTTC	CASSPTHASDKQFF
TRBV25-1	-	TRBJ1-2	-	TGTGCCAGCAGTGAATACGGCACCACGGGAGACAACTATGGCTACACCTTC	CASSEYGTTGDNYGYTF
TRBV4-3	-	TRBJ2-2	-	TGCGCCAGCAGCCAAGCGGGGGACCGCGCCACCGGGGAGCTGTTTTTT	CASSQAGDRATGELFF
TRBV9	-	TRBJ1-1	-	TGTGCCAGCAGCTTGGGGGGGCCCACTGAAGCTTTCTTT	CASSLGGPTEAFF
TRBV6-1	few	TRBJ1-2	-	TGTGCCAGCAGTGAGACCTACGACGGCCTCTATGGCTACACCTTC	CASSETYDGLYGYTF
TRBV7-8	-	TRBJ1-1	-	TGTGCCAGCAGCGTGGGGATGGGGGGCCTGAGCACTGAAGCTTTCTTT	CASSVGMGGLSTEAFF
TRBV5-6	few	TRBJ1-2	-	TGTGCCAGCAATGCCGGGTCGTGGGGCTACACCTTC	CASNAGSWGYTF
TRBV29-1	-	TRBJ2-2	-	TGCAGCGTAAGGGACCCGGGGACTAACACCGGGGAGCTGTTTTTT	CSVRDPGTNTGELFF
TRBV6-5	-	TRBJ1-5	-	TGTGCCAGCAGTTACAGGGAGGGTAATCAGCCCCAGCATTTT	CASSYREGNQPQHF
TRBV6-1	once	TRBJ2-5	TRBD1	TGTGCCAGCAGGAGACGACAGGGCGGGCAGGAGACCCAGTACTTC	CASRRRQGGQETQYF
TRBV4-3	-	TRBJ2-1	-	TGCGCCAGCAGCCAAGAGAGTGTTCCTTCCTACAATGAGCAGTTCTTC	CASSQESVPSYNEQFF
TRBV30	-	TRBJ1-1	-	TGTGCCTGGAGTGGGGCAGGGTGGGACACTGAAGCTTTCTTT	CAWSGAGWDTEAFF
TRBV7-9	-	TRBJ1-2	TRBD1	TGTGCCAGCAGCTCTGCAGACGACAGGGGTAGTGGCTACACCTTC	CASSSADDRGSGYTF
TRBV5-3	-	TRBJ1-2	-	TGTGCCAGAAGCTCGACCGGAGGGCCCACTAACTATGGCTACACCTTC	CARSSTGGPTNYGYTF
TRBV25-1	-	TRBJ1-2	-	TGTGCCAGCAGTGATCATGGGGCGCTTTCTAACTATGGCTACACCTTC	CASSDHGALSNYGYTF
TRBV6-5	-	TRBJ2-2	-	TGTGCCAGCAGTTACCAGCGGAACACCGGGGAGCTGTTTTTT	CASSYQRNTGELFF
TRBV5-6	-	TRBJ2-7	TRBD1	TGTGCCAGCAGCCTGTGGGGGACAGCGAACTACGAGCAGTACTTC	CASSLWGTANYEQYF
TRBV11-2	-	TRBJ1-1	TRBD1	TGTGCCAGCAGCTTGGCTCCGGGACAGGGGGTCCTGGCTTTCTTT	CASSLAPGQGVLAFF
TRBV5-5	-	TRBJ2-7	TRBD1	TGTGCCAGCAGCGATCGGACAGGGGGCAACGAGCAGTACTTC	CASSDRTGGNEQYF
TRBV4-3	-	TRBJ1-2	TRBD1	TGCGCCAGCAGCCAAGATTTCGGGGACAGGACCGGGGGTGGCTACACCTTC	CASSQDFGDRTGGGYTF
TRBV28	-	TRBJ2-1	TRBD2	TGTGCCAGCAGTTTAGCGGGAGTGACCGGTGAGCAGTTCTTC	CASSLAGVTGEQFF
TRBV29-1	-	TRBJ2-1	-	TGCAGCGTTGAAGAGGACAGCCACCCCAGCAATGAGCAGTTCTTC	CSVEEDSHPSNEQFF
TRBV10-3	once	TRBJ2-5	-	TGTGCCATCAGGGACAGCCAAGAGACCCAGTACTTC	CAIRDSQETQYF
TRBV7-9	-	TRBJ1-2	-	TGTGCCAGCAGCCCGCCGACTGGGGGCTACACCTTC	CASSPPTGGYTF
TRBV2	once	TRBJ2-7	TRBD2	TGTGCCAGCAGTGTGAGCGGGAGGGACTACGAGCAGTACTTC	CASSVSGRDYEQYF
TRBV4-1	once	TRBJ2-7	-	TGCGCCAGCAGCCTCGGCATCTCCTACGAGCAGTACTTC	CASSLGISYEQYF
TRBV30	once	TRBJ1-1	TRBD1	TGTGCCTGGAGTGTACAGGGGTACACTGAAGCTTTCTTT	CAWSVQGYTEAFF
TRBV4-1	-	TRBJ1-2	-	TGCGCCAGCAGCCAAGGGATGAACTATGGCTACACCTTC	CASSQGMNYGYTF
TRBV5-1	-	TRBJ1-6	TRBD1	TGCGCCAGCAGCTTGGGACAGGGCGGTAATTCACCCCTCCACTTT	CASSLGQGGNSPLHF
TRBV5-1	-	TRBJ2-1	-	TGCGCCAGCAGCTTGGATTCGGGTTACAATGAGCAGTTCTTC	CASSLDSGYNEQFF
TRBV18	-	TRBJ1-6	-	TGTGCCAGCTCAGAGCGGACAGAGAATTCACCCCTCCACTTT	CASSERTENSPLHF
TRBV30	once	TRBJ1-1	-	TGTGCCTGGAGTGTAGGGGTCCAACGAGTCTCTGAAGCTTTCTTT	CAWSVGVQRVSEAFF
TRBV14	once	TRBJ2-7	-	TGTGCCAGCAGCCACCCCGGACAGATATACGAGCAGTACTTC	CASSHPGQIYEQYF
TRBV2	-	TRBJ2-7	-	TGTGCCAGCAGTACGGACAGATACTACGAGCAGTACTTC	CASSTDRYYEQYF
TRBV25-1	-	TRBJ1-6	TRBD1	TGTGCCAGCAGTGGTGGGACAGGGGATTCGCCCCTCCACTTT	CASSGGTGDSPLHF
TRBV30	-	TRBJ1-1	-	TGTGCCTGGATAGCGGGGGGAGCTTTCTTT	CAWIAGGAFF
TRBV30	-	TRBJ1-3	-	TGTGCCTGGAAGGCGTCTGGAAACACCATATATTTT	CAWKASGNTIYF
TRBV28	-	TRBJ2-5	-	TGTGCCAGCAGTTTGGCCGGGACGGAAGAGACCCAGTACTTC	CASSLAGTEETQYF